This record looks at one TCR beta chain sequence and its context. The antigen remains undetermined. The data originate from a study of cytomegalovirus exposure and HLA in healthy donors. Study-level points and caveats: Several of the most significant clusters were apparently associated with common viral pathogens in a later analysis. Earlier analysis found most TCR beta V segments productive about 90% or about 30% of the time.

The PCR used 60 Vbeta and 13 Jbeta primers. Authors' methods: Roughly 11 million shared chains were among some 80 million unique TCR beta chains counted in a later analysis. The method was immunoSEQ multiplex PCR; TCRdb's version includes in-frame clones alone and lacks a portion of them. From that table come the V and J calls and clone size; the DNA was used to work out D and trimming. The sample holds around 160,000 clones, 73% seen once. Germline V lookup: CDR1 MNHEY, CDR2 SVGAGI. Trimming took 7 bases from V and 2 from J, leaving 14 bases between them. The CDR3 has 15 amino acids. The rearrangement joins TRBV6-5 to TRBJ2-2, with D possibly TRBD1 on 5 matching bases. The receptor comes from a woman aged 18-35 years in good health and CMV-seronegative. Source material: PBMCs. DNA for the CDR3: TGTGCCAGCACGGTACGGACACGAAACACCGGGGAGCTGTTTTTT. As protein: CASTVRTRNTGELFF.